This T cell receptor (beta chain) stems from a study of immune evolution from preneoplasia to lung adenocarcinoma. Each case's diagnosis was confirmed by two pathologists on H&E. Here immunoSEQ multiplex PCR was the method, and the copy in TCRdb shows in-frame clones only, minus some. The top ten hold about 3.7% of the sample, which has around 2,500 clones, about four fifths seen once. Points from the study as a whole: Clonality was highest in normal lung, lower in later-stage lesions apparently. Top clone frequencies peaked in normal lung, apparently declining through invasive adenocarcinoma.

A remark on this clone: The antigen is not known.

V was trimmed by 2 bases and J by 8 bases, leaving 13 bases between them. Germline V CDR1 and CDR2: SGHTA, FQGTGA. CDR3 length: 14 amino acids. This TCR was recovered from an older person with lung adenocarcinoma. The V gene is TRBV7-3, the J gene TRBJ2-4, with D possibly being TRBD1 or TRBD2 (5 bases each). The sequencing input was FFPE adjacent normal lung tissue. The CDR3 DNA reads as TGTGCCAGCAGCTTAGAGGGGCGCGGAGACATTCAGTACTTC. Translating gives CASSLEGRGDIQYF.